This TCR beta chain is drawn from a study of T cells after yellow fever vaccination. Notes on the study in general: The study re-detected most primary-vaccination clones after the booster (approximately 96% CD4, almost 90% CD8). Some clonotypes, a small share, were shared between CD4 and CD8 compartments.

The 5'RACE template-switching step produced TCR cDNA and added a universal primer site and UMIs. One entry per CDR3 protein, called by TCRdb with MiXCR from the 5' RACE reads. The table shows 450,000 to 650,000 distinct CDR3 sequences, with around an eighth occurring only once. Only a few counts were recorded for this clonotype. What it binds is not known. This sample comprised PBMCs, obtained on the day of the yellow fever booster vaccination. This receptor was taken from a man aged 30-40 years who received the YFV17D yellow fever vaccine.

The CDR3 DNA reads as TGTGCCAGTATAGACGGGACTAGCGGTTACAATGAGCAGTTCTTC. As protein: CASIDGTSGYNEQFF. The chain links TRBV19 to TRBJ2-1; 11 bases map to TRBD2. The CDR3 contains 15 residues. Trimming removed 7 bases from V and 4 bases from J; junction bases left unmatched: 6. The germline V gene encodes CDR1 LNHDA and CDR2 SQIVND (reference sequence).